Each of the 20 T cell receptor beta chains below was sequenced from the same sample in a study of blood T cell repertoires in COVID-19. TCRdb's copy holds only in-frame clones and misses some; the assay was immunoSEQ multiplex PCR. This table has hundreds of thousands of clones, about 84% appearing once. Sequenced: peripheral blood. These receptors came from a woman aged 80 or over with COVID-19, enrolled during active disease.

This clone was picked up a small number of times. The chain has TRBV3-1 (or the pseudogene TRBV3-2) and TRBJ1-3; TRBD1 matches at 10 bases. Germline-derived CDR1 and CDR2 are LGHDT and YNNKEL (reference sequence). This CDR3 spans 15 amino acids. The V and J ends lost 4 bases and 4 bases, in that order; junction bases with no gene match: 4. CDR3 in amino acids: CASSRQGAGGNTIYF. The DNA for the CDR3 is TGTGCCAGCAGCCGACAGGGGGCGGGAGGAAACACCATATATTTT.

In its sample, this clone was seen a few times. The chain uses TRBV19 and TRBJ1-1; D ambiguous. This CDR3 contains 16 residues. CDR1 and CDR2 (germline): LNHDA, SQIVND (reference sequence). Between the trimmed V and J ends, which lost 3 bases and 3 bases, there was a span of 17 bases. The CDR3 loop reads CASSIIRGGAYTEAFF. The CDR3 DNA sequence: TGTGCCAGTAGTATTATTAGAGGAGGAGCTTACACTGAAGCTTTCTTT.

The J gene is TRBJ2-6, the V gene TRBV19; 9 nucleotides agree with TRBD1. This CDR3 spans 19 amino acids. CDR1 is LNHDA and CDR2 is SQIVND in the germline V gene (reference sequence). V was clipped by 9 bases and J by 4 bases; unmatched bases: 19. The CDR3 loop reads CASTPFPGGQGTGANVLTF. CDR3 sequence (DNA): TGTGCCAGCACCCCCTTTCCCGGGGGACAGGGTACAGGGGCCAACGTCCTGACTTTC.

The J gene is TRBJ1-5, the V gene TRBV3-1 (or the pseudogene TRBV3-2), with TRBD1 as a possible D gene (5 bases). Per the germline V gene, CDR1 is LGHDT and CDR2 is YNNKEL (reference sequence). The CDR3 is made up of 14 amino acids. V lost 4 bases and J lost 0, with 7 bases in between. The CDR3 nucleotides are TGTGCCAGCAGCCTGACAGCTAGCAATCAGCCCCAGCATTTT. It codes for CASSLTASNQPQHF.

With respect to this clone: At one end the junction does not follow the germline gene, possibly because of a read error. The chain combines TRBV18 with TRBJ2-5; 9 bases fit TRBD2. This CDR3 comprises 17 residues. The germline gives CDR1 KGHSH, CDR2 LQKENI. The CDR3: CASSPRSGLAGQETQYF. The DNA of the CDR3 is TGTGCCAGTTCACCAAGAAGCGGTCTAGCGGGACAAGAGACCCAGTACTTC.

This clone has just one count. The chain combines TRBV19 with TRBJ2-2; TRBD1 matches at 7 bases. This CDR3 is 15 amino acids long. V dropped 5 bases and J dropped 2; count of bases not matched to a gene: 5. Germline assignment: CDR1 LNHDA and CDR2 SQIVND (reference sequence). CDR3 residues: CASSPGDRNTGELFF. The CDR3, as DNA: TGTGCCAGTAGTCCCGGGGACAGAAACACCGGGGAGCTGTTTTTT.

This clone was detected a few times. The gene calls are TRBV6-4 and TRBJ2-2; D call uncertain. Trimming stripped 4 bases from V and 1 base from J, with 7 bases between. The CDR3 extends over 14 amino acids. The germline V gene has CDR1 MRHNA and CDR2 SNTAGT. The CDR3 loop is CASSVTGNTGELFF. The CDR3 DNA reads TGTGCCAGCAGTGTAACGGGGAACACCGGGGAGCTGTTTTTT.

This clone was recorded only once. The chain combines TRBV5-1 with TRBJ1-5; 7 bases are a match to TRBD1. The ends lost 5 bases at V and 5 bases at J; junction bases unmatched: 7. Germline V gene lookup returns CDR1 SGHRS and CDR2 YFSETQ. The CDR3 consists of 14 residues. In DNA form, the CDR3 reads TGCGCCAGCAGAATAGGGGGCGAAGATCAGCCCCAGCATTTT. Its translation is CASRIGGEDQPQHF.

The V call is TRBV5-5, the J call TRBJ2-3, with 7 bases identical to TRBD1. V lost 0 bases to trimming and J lost 2 bases; unmatched junction nucleotides: 3. In germline, CDR1 is SGHKS, CDR2 YYEKEE (reference sequence). This CDR3 has 15 amino acids. The CDR3, as DNA: TGTGCCAGCAGCTTGGATGGACAGGTCACAGATACGCAGTATTTT. This sequence encodes CASSLDGQVTDTQYF.

The chain links TRBV9 to TRBJ2-1, with 9 bases matching TRBD2. The CDR3 extends over 16 amino acids. The ends lost 3 bases at V and 8 bases at J; junction bases unmatched: 12. Germline V lookup: CDR1 SGDLS, CDR2 YYNGEE. In nucleotides, the CDR3 is TGTGCCAGCAGCGCTGTCGGGGGCGGGGGGGCCTATGAGCAGTTCTTC. Its protein product is CASSAVGGGGAYEQFF.

This clone was observed a single time. The J gene is TRBJ1-5, the V gene TRBV7-2, with 8 bases aligning to TRBD1. CDR1 and CDR2 from the germline V gene are SGHTA and FQGNSA. The CDR3 is 15 amino acids. The ends lost 5 bases at V and 8 bases at J; junction bases unmatched: 11. The CDR3 loop reads CASSPGGLSSKPQHF. As DNA, the CDR3 is TGTGCCAGCAGCCCAGGGGGCCTGTCTTCGAAGCCCCAGCATTTT.

The V call is TRBV6-5, the J call TRBJ2-6; no clear D. The V gene lost 6 bases and the J gene lost 0 bases, with 6 bases spanning the gap. Per the germline V gene, CDR1 is MNHEY and CDR2 is SVGAGI. The CDR3 is 14 amino acids. CDR3 residues: CASRSSSGANVLTF. The CDR3 DNA is TGTGCCAGCAGGAGCTCCTCTGGGGCCAACGTCCTGACTTTC.

The table lists this clone with a few counts. The chain joins TRBV6-4 to TRBJ1-5, with 7 bases that match TRBD1. V dropped 7 bases and J dropped 2; count of bases not matched to a gene: 5. Germline CDR1 reads MRHNA; CDR2 reads SNTAGT. The CDR3 contains 14 residues. DNA for the CDR3: TGTGCCAGCAACCACACAGGGGGCAATCAGCCCCAGCATTTT. As protein: CASNHTGGNQPQHF.

This chain joins TRBV30 and TRBJ1-2; 7 nucleotides match TRBD1. CDR3 length: 13 residues. Germline loops: CDR1 GTSNPN, CDR2 SVGIG (reference sequence). The ends lost 3 bases at V and 7 bases at J; junction bases unmatched: 8. CDR3 bases: TGTGCCTGGAGCAGCACAGGGGTTAGTGGCTACACCTTC. Translation: CAWSSTGVSGYTF. The whole variable domain, filled in from reference TRBV30 and TRBJ1-2, reads SQTIHQWPATLVQPVGSPLSLECTVEGTSNPNLYWYRQAAGRGLQLLFYSVGIGQISSEVPQNLSASRPQDRQFILSSKKLLLSDSGFYLCAWSSTGVSGYTFGSGTRLTVV.

The gene calls are TRBV23-1 and TRBJ1-5; D is uncertain. TRBV23-1 is an open reading frame, and its role is uncertain. The CDR3 loop spans 17 amino acids. V was trimmed by 0 bases and J by 0 bases, leaving 12 bases between them. The CDR3, as DNA: TGCGCCAGCAGTCAATCGAAGAGATTTTATAGCAATCAGCCCCAGCATTTT. It yields the protein CASSQSKRFYSNQPQHF.

V gene TRBV12-3 or TRBV12-4 combines with J gene TRBJ2-1; a weak D match, TRBD2 (6 bases). CDR3 size: 13 residues. V gave up 3 bases and J gave up 8 bases, with 11 bases separating them. Written as DNA, the CDR3 is TGTGCCAGCAGTTTTGGAGGGACGGATGAGCAGTTCTTC. Amino acids: CASSFGGTDEQFF.

V and J are TRBV9 and TRBJ2-3; 7 bases map to TRBD1. V gave up 0 bases and J gave up 1 base; unmatched junction bases: 14. Looked up from germline, CDR1 is SGDLS and CDR2 is YYNGEE. The CDR3 is made up of 19 amino acids. CDR3 amino acids: CASSVAPNRQGRGTDTQYF. For the CDR3, the DNA is TGTGCCAGCAGCGTAGCCCCCAACCGACAGGGAAGGGGCACAGATACGCAGTATTTT.

In DNA, the CDR3 is TGCAGCGTTGGACCCCGGGACAGCCGAAAAGAGACCCAGTACTTC. It yields the protein CSVGPRDSRKETQYF. The chain recombines TRBV29-1 with TRBJ2-5; 7 bases line up with TRBD1. The germline CDR1 and CDR2 sequences are SQVTM and ANQGSEA. The CDR3 runs to 15 residues. V trimming: 4 bases; J trimming: 3 bases; junction bases outside the gene matches: 11.

The V gene is TRBV12-3 or TRBV12-4, the J gene TRBJ2-7; 7 nucleotides line up with TRBD1. Unmatched junction bases numbered 4, after V lost 5 bases and J lost 3 bases. The CDR3 contains 13 residues. The chain's CDR3 is CASSPQGSYEQYV. The CDR3 region has the DNA TGTGCCAGCAGTCCACAGGGGAGCTACGAGCAGTACGTC.

Worth noting for this clone: The junction does not match germline at one end; this may be a read error. This sequence joins TRBV7-7 and TRBJ2-2; 15 bases align to TRBD2. The CDR3 consists of 18 residues. Germline V gene lookup returns CDR1 SSHAT and CDR2 FNYEAQ (reference sequence). CDR3 coding DNA: TGTGCTAGCAGCCCGGGACTAGCGGGGGGCGTTAACACCGGGGAGCTGTTTTTT. This encodes CASSPGLAGGVNTGELFF.